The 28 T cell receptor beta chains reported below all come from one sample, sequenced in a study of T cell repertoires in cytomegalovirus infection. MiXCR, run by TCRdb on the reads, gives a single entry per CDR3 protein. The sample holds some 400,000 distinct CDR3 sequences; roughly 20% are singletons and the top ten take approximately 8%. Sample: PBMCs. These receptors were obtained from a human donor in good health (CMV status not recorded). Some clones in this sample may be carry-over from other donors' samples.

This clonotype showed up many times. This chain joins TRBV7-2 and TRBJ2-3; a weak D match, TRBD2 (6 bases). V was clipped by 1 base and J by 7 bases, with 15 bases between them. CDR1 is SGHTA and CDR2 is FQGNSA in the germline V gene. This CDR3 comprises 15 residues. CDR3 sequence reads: CASSLGGADTNTQYF. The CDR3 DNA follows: TGTGCCAGCAGCTTAGGCGGGGCGGACACCAATACGCAGTATTTT.

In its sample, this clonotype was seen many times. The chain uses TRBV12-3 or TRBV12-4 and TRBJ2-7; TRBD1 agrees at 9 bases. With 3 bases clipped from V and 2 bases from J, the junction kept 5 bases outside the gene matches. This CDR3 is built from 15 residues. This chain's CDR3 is CASSFGGQGTYEQYF. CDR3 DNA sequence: TGTGCCAGCAGTTTTGGGGGACAGGGTACCTACGAGCAGTACTTC.

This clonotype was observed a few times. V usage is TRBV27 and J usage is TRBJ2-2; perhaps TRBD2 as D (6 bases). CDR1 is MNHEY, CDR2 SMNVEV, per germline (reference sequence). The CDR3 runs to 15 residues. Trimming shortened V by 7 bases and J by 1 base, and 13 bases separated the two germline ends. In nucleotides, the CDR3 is TGTGCCAGCACTCTAGGAGGGCGGAACACCGGGGAGCTGTTTTTT. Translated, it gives CASTLGGRNTGELFF.

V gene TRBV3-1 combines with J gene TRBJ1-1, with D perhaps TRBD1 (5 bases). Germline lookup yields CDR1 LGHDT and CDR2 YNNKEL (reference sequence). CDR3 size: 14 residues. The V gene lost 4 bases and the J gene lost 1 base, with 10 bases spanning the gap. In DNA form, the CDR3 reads TGTGCCAGCAGCCCGTACCAGGGGAACACTGAAGCTTTCTTT. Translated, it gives CASSPYQGNTEAFF. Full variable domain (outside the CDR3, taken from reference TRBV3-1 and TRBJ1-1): DTAVSQTPKYLVTQMGNDKSIKCEQNLGHDTMYWYKQDSKKFLKIMFSYNNKELIINETVPNRFSPKSPDKAHLNLHINSLELGDSAVYFCASSPYQGNTEAFFGQGTRLTVV.

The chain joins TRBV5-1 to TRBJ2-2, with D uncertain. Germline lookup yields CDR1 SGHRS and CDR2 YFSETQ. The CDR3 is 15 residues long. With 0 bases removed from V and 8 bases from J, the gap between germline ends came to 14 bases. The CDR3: CASSLAGSRRGELFF. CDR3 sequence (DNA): TGCGCCAGCAGCTTGGCCGGATCTAGACGAGGGGAGCTGTTTTTT.

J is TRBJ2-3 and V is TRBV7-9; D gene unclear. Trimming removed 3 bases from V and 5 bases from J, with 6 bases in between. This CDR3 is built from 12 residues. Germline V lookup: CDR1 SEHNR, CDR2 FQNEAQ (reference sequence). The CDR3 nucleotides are TGTGCCAGCAGCTTTAGTCAAGATACGCAGTATTTT. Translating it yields CASSFSQDTQYF.

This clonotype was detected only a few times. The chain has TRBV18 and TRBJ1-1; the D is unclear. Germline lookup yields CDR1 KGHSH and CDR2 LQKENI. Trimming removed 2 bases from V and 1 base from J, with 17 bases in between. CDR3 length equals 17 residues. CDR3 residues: CASSPIQAGSTNTEAFF. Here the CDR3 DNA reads TGTGCCAGCTCACCAATTCAGGCAGGCTCCACGAACACTGAAGCTTTCTTT.

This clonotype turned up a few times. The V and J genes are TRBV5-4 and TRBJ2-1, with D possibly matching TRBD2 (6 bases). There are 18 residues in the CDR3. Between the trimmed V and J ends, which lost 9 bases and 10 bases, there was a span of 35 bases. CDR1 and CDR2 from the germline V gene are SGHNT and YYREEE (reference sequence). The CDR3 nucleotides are TGTGCCACCCGTATCGTTCCGGGTGGGGTGATGTCGGGGGTCGAGCAGTTCTTC. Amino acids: CATRIVPGGVMSGVEQFF. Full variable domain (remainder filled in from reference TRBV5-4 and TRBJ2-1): ETGVTQSPTHLIKTRGQQVTLRCSSQSGHNTVSWYQQALGQGPQFIFQYYREEENGRGNFPPRFSGLQFPNYSSELNVNALELDDSALYLCATRIVPGGVMSGVEQFFGPGTRLTVL.

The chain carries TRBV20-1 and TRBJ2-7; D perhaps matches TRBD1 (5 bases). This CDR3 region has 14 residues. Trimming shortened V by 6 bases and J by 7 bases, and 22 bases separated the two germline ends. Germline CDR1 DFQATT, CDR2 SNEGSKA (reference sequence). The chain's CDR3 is CSAVRLQVFGEQYF. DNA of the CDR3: TGCAGTGCCGTCAGGTTACAGGTCTTTGGAGAGCAGTACTTC.

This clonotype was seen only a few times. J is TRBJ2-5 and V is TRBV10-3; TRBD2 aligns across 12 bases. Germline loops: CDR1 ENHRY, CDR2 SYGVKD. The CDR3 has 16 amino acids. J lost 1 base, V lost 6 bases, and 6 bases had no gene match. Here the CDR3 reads CAIRGPSGGGQETQYF. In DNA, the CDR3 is TGTGCCATCAGGGGCCCTAGCGGGGGGGGCCAAGAGACCCAGTACTTC.

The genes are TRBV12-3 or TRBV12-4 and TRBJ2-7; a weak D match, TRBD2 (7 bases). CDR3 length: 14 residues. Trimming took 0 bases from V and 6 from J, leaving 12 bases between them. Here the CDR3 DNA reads TGTGCCAGCAGTTTAGCGGGGGGGCCGTCCGAGCAGTACTTC. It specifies CASSLAGGPSEQYF.

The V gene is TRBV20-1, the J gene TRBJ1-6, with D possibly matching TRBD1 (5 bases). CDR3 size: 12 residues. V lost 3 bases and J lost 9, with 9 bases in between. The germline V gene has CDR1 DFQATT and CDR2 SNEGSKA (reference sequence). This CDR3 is CSASGHSSPLHF. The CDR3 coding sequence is TGCAGTGCTAGCGGACACTCTTCACCCCTCCACTTT.

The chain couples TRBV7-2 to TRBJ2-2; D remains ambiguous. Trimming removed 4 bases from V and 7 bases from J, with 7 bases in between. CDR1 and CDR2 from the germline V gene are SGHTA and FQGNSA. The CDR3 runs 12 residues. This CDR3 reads CASSSVGGELFF. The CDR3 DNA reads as TGTGCCAGCAGCTCCGTCGGCGGGGAGCTGTTTTTT. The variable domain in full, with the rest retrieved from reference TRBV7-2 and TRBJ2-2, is GAGVSQSPSNKVTEKGKDVELRCDPISGHTALYWYRQSLGQGLEFLIYFQGNSAPDKSGLPSDRFSAERTGGSVSTLTIQRTQQEDSAVYLCASSSVGGELFFGEGSRLTVL.

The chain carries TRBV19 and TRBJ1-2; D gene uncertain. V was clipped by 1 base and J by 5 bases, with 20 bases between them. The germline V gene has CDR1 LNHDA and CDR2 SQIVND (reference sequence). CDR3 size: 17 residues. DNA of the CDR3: TGTGCCAGTAGTATAGCGGCCGGTAGAGACCGCGGATATGGCTACACCTTC. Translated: CASSIAAGRDRGYGYTF.

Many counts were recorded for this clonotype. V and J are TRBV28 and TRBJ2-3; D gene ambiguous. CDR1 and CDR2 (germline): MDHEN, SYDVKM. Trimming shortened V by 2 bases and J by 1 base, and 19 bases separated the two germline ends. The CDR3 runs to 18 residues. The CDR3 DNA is TGTGCCAGCAGTTTACCTCCCGGTTCGGTGCATGGCACAGATACGCAGTATTTT. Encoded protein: CASSLPPGSVHGTDTQYF.

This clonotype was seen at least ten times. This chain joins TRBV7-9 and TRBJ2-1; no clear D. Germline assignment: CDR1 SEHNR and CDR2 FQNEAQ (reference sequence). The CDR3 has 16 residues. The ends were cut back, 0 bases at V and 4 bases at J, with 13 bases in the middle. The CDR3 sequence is CASSLALAIPYNEQFF. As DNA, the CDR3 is TGTGCCAGCAGCTTAGCGCTTGCGATACCTTACAATGAGCAGTTCTTC. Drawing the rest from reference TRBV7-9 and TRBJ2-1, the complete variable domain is DTGVSQNPRHKITKRGQNVTFRCDPISEHNRLYWYRQTLGQGPEFLTYFQNEAQLEKSRLLSDRFSAERPKGSFSTLEIQRTEQGDSAMYLCASSLALAIPYNEQFFGPGTRLTVL.

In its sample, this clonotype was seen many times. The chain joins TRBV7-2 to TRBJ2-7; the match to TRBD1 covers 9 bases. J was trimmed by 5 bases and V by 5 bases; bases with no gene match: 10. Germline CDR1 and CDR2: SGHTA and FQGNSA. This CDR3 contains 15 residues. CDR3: CASSPPGQGPNEQYF. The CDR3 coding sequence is TGTGCCAGCAGCCCCCCGGGACAGGGTCCCAACGAGCAGTACTTC.

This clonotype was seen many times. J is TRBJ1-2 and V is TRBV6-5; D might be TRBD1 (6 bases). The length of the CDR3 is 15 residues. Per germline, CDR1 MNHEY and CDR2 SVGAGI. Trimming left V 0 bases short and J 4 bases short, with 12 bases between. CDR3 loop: CASSYSAGESYGYTF. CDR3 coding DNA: TGTGCCAGCAGTTACTCTGCAGGGGAAAGCTATGGCTACACCTTC.

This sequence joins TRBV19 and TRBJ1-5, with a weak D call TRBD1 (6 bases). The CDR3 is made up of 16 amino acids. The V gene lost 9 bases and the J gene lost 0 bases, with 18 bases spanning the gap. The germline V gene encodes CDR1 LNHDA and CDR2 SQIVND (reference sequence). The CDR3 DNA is TGTGCCAGGGACCCAGGGGCGGGATTTAGCAATCAGCCCCAGCATTTT. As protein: CARDPGAGFSNQPQHF.

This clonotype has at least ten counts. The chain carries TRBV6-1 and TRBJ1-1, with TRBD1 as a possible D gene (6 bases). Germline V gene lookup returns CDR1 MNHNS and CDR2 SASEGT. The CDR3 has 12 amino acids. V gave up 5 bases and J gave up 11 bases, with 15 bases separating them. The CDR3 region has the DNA TGTGCCAGCAGTCTTCGACAGGTTGGGGCTTTCTTT. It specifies CASSLRQVGAFF.

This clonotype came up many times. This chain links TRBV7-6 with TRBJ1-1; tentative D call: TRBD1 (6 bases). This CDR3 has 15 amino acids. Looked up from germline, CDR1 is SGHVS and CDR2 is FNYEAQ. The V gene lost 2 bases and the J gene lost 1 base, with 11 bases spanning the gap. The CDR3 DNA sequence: TGTGCCAGCAGCTTAATAAACAGGGAGAACACTGAAGCTTTCTTT. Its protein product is CASSLINRENTEAFF. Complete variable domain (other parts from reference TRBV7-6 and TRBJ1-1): GAGVSQSPRYKVTKRGQDVALRCDPISGHVSLYWYRQALGQGPEFLTYFNYEAQQDKSGLPNDRFSAERPEGSISTLTIQRTEQRDSAMYRCASSLINRENTEAFFGQGTRLTVV.

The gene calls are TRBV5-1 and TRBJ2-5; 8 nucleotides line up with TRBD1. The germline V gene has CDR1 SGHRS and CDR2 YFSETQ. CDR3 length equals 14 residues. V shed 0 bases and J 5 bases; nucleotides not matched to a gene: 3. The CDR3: CASSLVGQGETQYF. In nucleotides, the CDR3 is TGCGCCAGCAGCTTGGTAGGACAGGGCGAGACCCAGTACTTC.

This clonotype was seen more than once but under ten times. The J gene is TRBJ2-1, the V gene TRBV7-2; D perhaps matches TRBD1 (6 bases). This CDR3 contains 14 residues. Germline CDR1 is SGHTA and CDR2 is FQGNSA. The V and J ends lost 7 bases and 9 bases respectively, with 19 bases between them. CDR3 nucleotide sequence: TGTGCCAGCACCACCGAACTTTCAGGGGTTGAGCAGTTCTTC. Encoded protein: CASTTELSGVEQFF.

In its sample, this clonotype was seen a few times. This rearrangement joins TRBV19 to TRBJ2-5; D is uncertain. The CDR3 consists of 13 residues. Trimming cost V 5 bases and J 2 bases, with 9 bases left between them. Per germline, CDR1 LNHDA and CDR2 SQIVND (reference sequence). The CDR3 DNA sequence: TGTGCCAGTAGTTGGGCAGGACAAGAGACCCAGTACTTC. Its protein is CASSWAGQETQYF.

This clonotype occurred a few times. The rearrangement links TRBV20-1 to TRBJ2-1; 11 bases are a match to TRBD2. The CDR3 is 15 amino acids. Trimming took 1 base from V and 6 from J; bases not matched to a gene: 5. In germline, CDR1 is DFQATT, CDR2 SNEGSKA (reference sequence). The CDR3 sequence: CSARAVAGGFNEQFF. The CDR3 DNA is TGCAGTGCTAGAGCCGTAGCGGGAGGGTTCAATGAGCAGTTCTTC.

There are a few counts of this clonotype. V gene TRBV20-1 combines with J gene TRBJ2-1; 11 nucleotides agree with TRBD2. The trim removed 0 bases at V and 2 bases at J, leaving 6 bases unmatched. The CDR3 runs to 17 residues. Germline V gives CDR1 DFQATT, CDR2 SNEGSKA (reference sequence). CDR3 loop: CSARDPSGRSTYNEQFF. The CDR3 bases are TGCAGTGCTAGAGACCCTAGCGGGAGGTCAACCTACAATGAGCAGTTCTTC.

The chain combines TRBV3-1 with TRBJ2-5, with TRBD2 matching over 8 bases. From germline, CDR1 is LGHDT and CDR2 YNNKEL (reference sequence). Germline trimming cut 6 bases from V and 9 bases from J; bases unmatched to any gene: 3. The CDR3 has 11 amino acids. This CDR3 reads CASRWRGAQYF. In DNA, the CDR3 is TGTGCCAGCAGATGGCGGGGGGCCCAGTACTTC.

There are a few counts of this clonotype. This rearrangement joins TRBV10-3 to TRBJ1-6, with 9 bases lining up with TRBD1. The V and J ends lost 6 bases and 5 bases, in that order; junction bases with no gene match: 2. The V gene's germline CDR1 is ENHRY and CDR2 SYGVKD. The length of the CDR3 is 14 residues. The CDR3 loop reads CAISRQGDNSPLHF. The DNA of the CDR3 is TGTGCCATCAGCAGACAGGGGGATAATTCACCCCTCCACTTT.